One and the same sample provided the 25 T cell receptor beta chains below, sequenced in a study of blood T cells in healthy people across ages. A second PCR of 7 to 11 cycles used a sample-barcoded 5' primer and a J-beta primer mix. TCRdb reanalysed the 5' RACE reads using MiXCR and keeps one entry per CDR3 protein. The sample has roughly 930,000 distinct CDR3 sequences; about 48% are singletons. The sample comprised blood. Receptors were obtained from a young man in good health.

There are a few counts of this clonotype. V usage is TRBV5-1 and J usage is TRBJ2-1, with 7 nucleotides matching TRBD2. The germline V gene has CDR1 SGHRS and CDR2 YFSETQ. Trimming cost V 0 bases and J 8 bases; bases outside gene matches: 5. The CDR3 has 14 residues. CDR3: CASSLERGRDEQFF. The CDR3 nucleotides are TGCGCCAGCAGCTTGGAGCGGGGAAGAGATGAGCAGTTCTTC.

This chain joins TRBV29-1 and TRBJ2-3; TRBD1 aligns across 8 bases. The germline V gene has CDR1 SQVTM and CDR2 ANQGSEA. The trim removed 5 bases at V and 6 bases at J, leaving 16 bases unmatched. CDR3 length: 16 amino acids. The CDR3 sequence is CSVWFSGQGQGDTQYF. The CDR3 DNA follows: TGCAGCGTTTGGTTCAGCGGACAGGGCCAAGGGGATACGCAGTATTTT.

This chain links TRBV20-1 with TRBJ2-5; D is ambiguous. The CDR3 has 14 residues. Germline loops: CDR1 DFQATT, CDR2 SNEGSKA (reference sequence). V lost 3 bases and J 11 bases, leaving 22 bases between the germline ends. CDR3 region: CSASSLDRSHEQYF. The CDR3 DNA reads TGCAGTGCTAGTTCCCTGGACCGGTCCCATGAGCAGTACTTC.

This clonotype was counted only a few times. V is TRBV7-2 and J is TRBJ2-1, with 9 bases that match TRBD2. The CDR3 runs to 16 residues. The V segment lost 1 base and the J segment 5 bases; nucleotides outside the gene matches: 6. Germline-derived CDR1 and CDR2 are SGHTA and FQGNSA. The CDR3 region has the DNA TGTGCCAGCAGCTTAGTTGCGGGGGGGCTGGACAATGAGCAGTTCTTC. This translates into CASSLVAGGLDNEQFF.

In this sample, this clonotype turned up many times. This chain connects TRBV4-2 to TRBJ2-3, with TRBD2 matching over 8 bases. Trimming took 3 bases from V and 1 from J; bases not matched to a gene: 6. This CDR3 is 16 amino acids long. Germline V gene lookup returns CDR1 LGHNA and CDR2 YNFKEQ. The CDR3 region is CASSQNPTSGTDTQYF. In nucleotides, the CDR3 is TGTGCCAGCAGCCAGAATCCGACTAGCGGCACAGATACGCAGTATTTT.

The chain couples TRBV12-3 or TRBV12-4 to TRBJ2-3, with D unclear. V was clipped by 3 bases and J by 2 bases, with 9 bases between them. This CDR3 has 14 amino acids. The CDR3 region has the DNA TGTGCCAGCAGTTTTACGGACCTCACAGATACGCAGTATTTT. Amino acids: CASSFTDLTDTQYF.

The genes are TRBV30 and TRBJ1-4; D perhaps matches TRBD1 (6 bases). The CDR3 consists of 14 residues. Trimming left V 6 bases short and J 4 bases short, with 15 bases between. In germline, CDR1 is GTSNPN, CDR2 SVGIG (reference sequence). CDR3 nucleotides: TGTGCCTGCAACAGACAGGCCGGTAATGAAAAACTGTTTTTT. Protein product: CACNRQAGNEKLFF.

V gene TRBV12-3 or TRBV12-4 combines with J gene TRBJ1-5, with D maybe TRBD1 (5 bases). The CDR3 has 15 residues. V lost 5 bases, J lost 3 bases, and 14 bases lay in between. This chain's CDR3 is CASSGGGGDNQPQHF. CDR3 DNA: TGTGCCAGCAGTGGGGGTGGGGGAGACAATCAGCCCCAGCATTTT.

This clonotype showed up many times. This chain links TRBV7-8 with TRBJ2-7; 8 positions agree with TRBD1. Trimming removed 2 bases from V and 2 bases from J; junction bases left unmatched: 5. From germline, CDR1 is SGHVS and CDR2 FQNEAQ. This CDR3 comprises 15 residues. As DNA, the CDR3 is TGTGCCAGCAGCTTATATTGGGGACAGGCCTACGAGCAGTACTTC. Its translation is CASSLYWGQAYEQYF.

The table lists this clonotype with many counts. This chain links TRBV7-8 with TRBJ2-1; no reliable D call. The germline CDR1 and CDR2 sequences are SGHVS and FQNEAQ. This CDR3 region has 14 residues. V was clipped by 2 bases and J by 6 bases, with 11 bases between them. CDR3 DNA sequence: TGTGCCAGCAGCTTATCAATGACATCCAATGAGCAGTTCTTC. Its translation: CASSLSMTSNEQFF.

This chain connects TRBV6-5 to TRBJ1-2, with 7 bases lining up with TRBD1. With V trimmed by 6 bases and J by 5 bases, 6 bases remained unmatched. The CDR3 runs to 13 residues. Germline values: CDR1 MNHEY, CDR2 SVGAGI. The CDR3 reads CASSPHRGYGYTF. The CDR3 nucleotides are TGTGCCAGCAGCCCCCACAGGGGATATGGCTACACCTTC.

The chain's CDR3 is CASSRRQGSDTQYF. The CDR3 DNA is TGTGCCAGCAGTAGGCGACAGGGTTCAGATACGCAGTATTTT. The chain links TRBV12-3 or TRBV12-4 to TRBJ2-3, with 7 bases identical to TRBD1. The CDR3 contains 14 residues. The V segment lost 5 bases and the J segment 4 bases; nucleotides outside the gene matches: 6.

This clonotype has just a few counts. The chain employs TRBV4-3 and TRBJ2-4; possibly TRBD2 for D (7 bases). This CDR3 is built from 17 residues. Looked up from germline, CDR1 is LGHNA and CDR2 is YSLEER. Trimming stripped 0 bases from V and 3 bases from J, with 15 bases between. The CDR3 sequence is CASSQEWGGASKNIQYF. The DNA for the CDR3 is TGCGCCAGCAGCCAAGAATGGGGGGGGGCGAGCAAAAACATTCAGTACTTC.

This clonotype appeared a few times. The chain recombines TRBV5-4 with TRBJ2-7; 7 nucleotides match TRBD1. This CDR3 is 14 amino acids long. J gave up 6 bases and V 2 bases, and 8 bases lay outside the gene matches. Germline CDR1 is SGHNT and CDR2 is YYREEE (reference sequence). The DNA of the CDR3 is TGTGCCAGCAGCTTTGACAGGGTATTCTCCGAGCAGTACTTC. It encodes CASSFDRVFSEQYF.

This chain uses TRBV10-2 with TRBJ1-2; D unclear. Trimming cost V 3 bases and J 6 bases, with 14 bases left between them. The germline V gene has CDR1 WSHSY and CDR2 SAAADI. CDR3 length equals 14 residues. In DNA form, the CDR3 reads TGCGCCAGCAGTGATTCGGGTGGGCAGGATGGCTACACCTTC. It yields the protein CASSDSGGQDGYTF.

This clonotype was counted between two and nine times. This chain links TRBV7-2 with TRBJ2-1, with D perhaps assigned TRBD1 or TRBD2 (5 bases each). The V end lost 3 bases, the J end lost 8 bases, and 17 bases lay between the germline ends. The CDR3 extends over 15 amino acids. The germline V gene has CDR1 SGHTA and CDR2 FQGNSA. The CDR3 region has the DNA TGTGCCAGCAGCTTTTACCCAGGGAGCGGCTATGAGCAGTTCTTC. This encodes CASSFYPGSGYEQFF.

The chain employs TRBV5-1 and TRBJ1-2; no firm D call. The CDR3 covers 14 residues. The germline CDR1 and CDR2 sequences are SGHRS and YFSETQ. Trimming pared 2 bases from V and 0 bases from J, leaving 8 bases between. The CDR3 coding sequence is TGCGCCAGCAGCTTCTCGGGGACTAACTATGGCTACACCTTC. Translation gives CASSFSGTNYGYTF.

This clonotype has more than one count but fewer than ten. The V and J genes are TRBV9 and TRBJ2-1; D may correspond to TRBD1 or TRBD2 (5 bases each). CDR3 size: 16 residues. Germline CDR1 is SGDLS and CDR2 is YYNGEE. Trimming took 0 bases from V and 9 from J, leaving 19 bases between them. CDR3 amino acids: CASSVDWQGRWAEQFF. CDR3 coding DNA: TGTGCCAGCAGCGTAGATTGGCAGGGACGGTGGGCTGAGCAGTTCTTC. Filled out from reference TRBV9 and TRBJ2-1, the complete variable domain reads DSGVTQTPKHLITATGQRVTLRCSPRSGDLSVYWYQQSLDQGLQFLIQYYNGEERAKGNILERFSAQQFPDLHSELNLSSLELGDSALYFCASSVDWQGRWAEQFFGPGTRLTVL.

The chain carries TRBV13 and TRBJ2-1, with 10 positions matching TRBD2. The V and J ends lost 8 bases and 4 bases, in that order; junction bases with no gene match: 8. CDR1 is PRHDT and CDR2 is FYEKMQ in the germline V gene (reference sequence). The CDR3 extends over 15 amino acids. CDR3 DNA sequence: TGTGCCAGCCTAAGGAGCGGGGGGGCTTACAATGAGCAGTTCTTC. It yields the protein CASLRSGGAYNEQFF. The full variable domain, with the rest looked up from reference TRBV13 and TRBJ2-1, is AAGVIQSPRHLIKEKRETATLKCYPIPRHDTVYWYQQGPGQDPQFLISFYEKMQSDKGSIPDRFSAQQFSDYHSELNMSSLELGDSALYFCASLRSGGAYNEQFFGPGTRLTVL.

There are a few counts of this clonotype. This chain joins TRBV29-1 and TRBJ2-7, with TRBD1 matching 7 bases. This CDR3 has 13 residues. Germline trimming cut 5 bases from V and 2 bases from J; bases unmatched to any gene: 6. CDR1 SQVTM and CDR2 ANQGSEA come from the germline V gene. In DNA, the CDR3 is TGCAGCGTTCTACGGACAGGAACCTACGAGCAGTACTTC. The encoded protein is CSVLRTGTYEQYF.

This clonotype was counted between two and nine times. This chain joins TRBV3-1 and TRBJ1-5; D not certain. Germline V CDR1 and CDR2: LGHDT, YNNKEL (reference sequence). This CDR3 is 16 amino acids long. Trimming left V 0 bases short and J 1 base short, with 10 bases between. The CDR3 is CASSQDSRGSNQPQHF. The CDR3 DNA follows: TGTGCCAGCAGCCAAGATTCGAGAGGGAGCAATCAGCCCCAGCATTTT. The variable domain in full, with the rest retrieved from reference TRBV3-1 and TRBJ1-5, is DTAVSQTPKYLVTQMGNDKSIKCEQNLGHDTMYWYKQDSKKFLKIMFSYNNKELIINETVPNRFSPKSPDKAHLNLHINSLELGDSAVYFCASSQDSRGSNQPQHFGDGTRLSIL.

CDR3 coding DNA: TGTGCCAGCAGCTTAGATTCTAGCGTGCCCTCGGAGACCCAGTACTTC. This codes for CASSLDSSVPSETQYF. V and J are TRBV7-2 and TRBJ2-5, with D perhaps matching TRBD2 (6 bases). V was cut by 1 base and J by 5 bases, with 17 bases left in between. Germline CDR1 and CDR2: SGHTA and FQGNSA. The CDR3 has 16 amino acids.

This sequence joins TRBV10-3 and TRBJ2-7, with D uncertain. Trimming removed 5 bases from V and 4 bases from J, with 9 bases in between. Germline V gene lookup returns CDR1 ENHRY and CDR2 SYGVKD. This CDR3 spans 12 amino acids. The CDR3 protein is CAISSRDYEQYF. CDR3 nucleotide sequence: TGTGCCATCAGTTCCCGAGATTACGAGCAGTACTTC.

The V gene is TRBV28, the J gene TRBJ2-5; D perhaps matches TRBD2 (6 bases). The germline gives CDR1 MDHEN, CDR2 SYDVKM. The CDR3 has 15 amino acids. V lost 6 bases to trimming and J lost 4 bases, with 18 bases between them. The CDR3 DNA sequence: TGTGCCAGCAGGGTCCGTGGGGGGAGTGGAGAGACCCAGTACTTC. It yields the protein CASRVRGGSGETQYF.

In its sample, this clonotype was seen a few times. The chain is built from TRBV7-2 and TRBJ1-5, with D possibly being TRBD1 (6 bases). The V end was cut by 4 bases, the J end by 3 bases, with 10 bases between. The germline V gene has CDR1 SGHTA and CDR2 FQGNSA. The CDR3 covers 14 residues. The CDR3 DNA is TGTGCCAGCAGCTACGGGACACACAATCAGCCCCAGCATTTT. Protein product: CASSYGTHNQPQHF.